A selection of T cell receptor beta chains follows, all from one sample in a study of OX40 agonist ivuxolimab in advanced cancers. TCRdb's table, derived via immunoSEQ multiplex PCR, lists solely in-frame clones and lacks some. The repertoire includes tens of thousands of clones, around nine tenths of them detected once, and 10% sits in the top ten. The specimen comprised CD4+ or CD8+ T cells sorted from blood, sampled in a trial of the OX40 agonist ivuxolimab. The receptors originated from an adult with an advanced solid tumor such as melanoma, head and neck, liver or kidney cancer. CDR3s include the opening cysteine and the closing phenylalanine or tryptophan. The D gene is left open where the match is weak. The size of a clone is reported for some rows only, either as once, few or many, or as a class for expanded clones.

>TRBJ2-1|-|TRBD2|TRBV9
CASSDGGTIHNEQFF
TGTGCCAGCAGCGACGGAGGGACTATACACAATGAGCAGTTCTTC
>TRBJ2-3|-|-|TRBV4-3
CASSQEERDTDTQYF
TGCGCCAGCAGCCAAGAAGAGAGGGACACAGATACGCAGTATTTT
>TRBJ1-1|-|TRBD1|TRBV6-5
CASSQGGTEAFF
TGTGCCAGCAGTCAGGGGGGTACTGAAGCTTTCTTT
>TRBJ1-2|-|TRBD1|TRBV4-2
CASSQAGTVYGYTF
TGTGCCAGCAGCCAAGCCGGGACAGTTTATGGCTACACCTTC
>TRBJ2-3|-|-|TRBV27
CASSLNRATDTQYF
TGTGCCAGCAGTTTAAACAGGGCCACAGATACGCAGTATTTT
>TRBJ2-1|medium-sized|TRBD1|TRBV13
CASSWGQSAYNEQFF
TGTGCCAGCAGCTGGGGACAGAGCGCCTACAATGAGCAGTTCTTC
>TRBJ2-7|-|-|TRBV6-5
CASSYRQLVVEQYF
TGTGCCAGCAGTTACAGGCAGCTCGTGGTGGAGCAGTACTTC
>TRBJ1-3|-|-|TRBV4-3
CASSQDALSGNTIYF
TGCGCCAGCAGCCAAGATGCCCTCTCTGGAAACACCATATATTTT
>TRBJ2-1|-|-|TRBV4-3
CASSQDEFGLYEQFF
TGCGCCAGCAGCCAAGACGAGTTTGGCTTGTATGAGCAGTTCTTC
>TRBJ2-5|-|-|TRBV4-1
CASSQASGVGEETQYF
TGCGCCAGCAGCCAAGCATCCGGGGTGGGGGAGGAGACCCAGTACTTC
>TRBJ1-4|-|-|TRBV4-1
CASSQFMGGNEKLFF
TGCGCCAGCAGCCAATTTATGGGAGGTAATGAAAAACTGTTTTTT
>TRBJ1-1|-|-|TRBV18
CASSPDGTAFF
TGTGCCAGCTCACCCGACGGAACGGCTTTCTTT
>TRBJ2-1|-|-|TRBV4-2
CASSDTFDSVYNEQFF
TGTGCCAGCAGCGACACCTTTGACAGTGTGTACAATGAGCAGTTCTTC
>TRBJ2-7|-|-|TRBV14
CASSQRGSSYEQYF
TGTGCCAGCAGCCAAAGAGGGTCCTCCTACGAGCAGTACTTC
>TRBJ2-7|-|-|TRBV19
CATQGPNEQYF
TGTGCCACGCAGGGACCTAACGAGCAGTACTTC
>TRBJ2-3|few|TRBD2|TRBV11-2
CASSLVGGTDTQYF
TGTGCCAGCAGCTTAGTGGGGGGGACAGATACGCAGTATTTT
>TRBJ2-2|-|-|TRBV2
CASSDSTGELFF
TGTGCCAGCAGTGACAGCACCGGGGAGCTGTTTTTT
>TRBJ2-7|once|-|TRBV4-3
CASSQDELTGRMPEQYF
TGCGCCAGCAGCCAAGATGAACTGACGGGACGTATGCCCGAGCAGTACTTC
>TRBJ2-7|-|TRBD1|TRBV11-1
CASSLGQGNEQYF
TGTGCCAGCAGCTTAGGACAGGGGAACGAGCAGTACTTC
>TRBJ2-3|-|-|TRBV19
CASSYMGTDTQYF
TGTGCCAGTAGTTACATGGGAACCGATACGCAGTATTTT
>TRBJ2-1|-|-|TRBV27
CASHYRSSYNEQFF
TGTGCCAGCCACTATAGGTCCTCCTACAATGAGCAGTTCTTC
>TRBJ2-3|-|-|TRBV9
CASSVGASPDTQYF
TGTGCCAGCAGCGTAGGGGCTAGTCCGGATACGCAGTATTTT
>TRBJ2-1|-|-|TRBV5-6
CASSLAGSLEGFF
TGTGCCAGCAGCTTGGCCGGATCCCTCGAGGGTTTCTTC
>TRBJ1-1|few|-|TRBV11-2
CASSLRGFTEAFF
TGTGCCAGCAGCTTAAGAGGGTTCACTGAAGCTTTCTTT
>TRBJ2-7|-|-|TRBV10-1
CASSGAEIPYEQYF
TGCGCCAGCAGTGGGGCAGAAATACCCTACGAGCAGTACTTC
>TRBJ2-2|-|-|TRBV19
CASSIGTKPGELFF
TGTGCCAGTAGTATTGGGACCAAGCCCGGGGAGCTGTTTTTT
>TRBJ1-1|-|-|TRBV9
CASSPGQKLNTEAFF
TGTGCCAGCAGCCCCGGACAGAAGTTGAACACTGAAGCTTTCTTT
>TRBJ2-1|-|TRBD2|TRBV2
CASSAGRGGNEQFF
TGTGCCAGCAGTGCTGGAAGGGGAGGGAATGAGCAGTTCTTC
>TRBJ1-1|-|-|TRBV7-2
CASSPGVALNTEAFF
TGTGCCAGCAGCCCAGGGGTGGCATTGAACACTGAAGCTTTCTTT
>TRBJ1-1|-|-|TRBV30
CAWSVIYNSEAFF
TGTGCCTGGAGTGTAATCTACAACAGTGAAGCTTTCTTT
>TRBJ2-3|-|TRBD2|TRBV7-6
CASSPWERGGTDTQYF
TGTGCCAGCAGCCCCTGGGAGCGGGGGGGCACAGATACGCAGTATTTT
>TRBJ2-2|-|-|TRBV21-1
CASSKWGWGTENTGELFF
-
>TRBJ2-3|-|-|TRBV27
CASSLSSGVGTDTQYF
TGTGCCAGCAGTTTATCGTCCGGAGTGGGCACAGATACGCAGTATTTT
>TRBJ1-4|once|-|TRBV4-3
CASSHDGNEKLFF
TGCGCCAGCAGCCACGACGGAAATGAAAAACTGTTTTTT
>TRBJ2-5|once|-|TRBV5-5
CASSLGDYQETQYF
TGTGCCAGCTCCTTGGGGGACTACCAAGAGACCCAGTACTTC
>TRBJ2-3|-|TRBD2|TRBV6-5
CASSSGLAGGTDTQYF
TGTGCCAGCAGTTCCGGACTAGCGGGGGGCACAGATACGCAGTATTTT
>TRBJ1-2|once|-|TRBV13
CASSGRDFNYGYTF
TGTGCCAGCAGCGGTCGGGATTTTAACTATGGCTACACCTTC
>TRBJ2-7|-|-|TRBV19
CASSMGRTYEQYF
TGTGCCAGTAGTATGGGGCGGACCTACGAGCAGTACTTC
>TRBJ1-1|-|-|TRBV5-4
CASSFPGTGNTEAFF
TGTGCCAGCAGCTTCCCGGGGACGGGGAACACTGAAGCTTTCTTT
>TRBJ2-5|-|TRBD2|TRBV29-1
CSVEGLSTFWETQYF
TGCAGCGTTGAGGGACTATCAACTTTTTGGGAGACCCAGTACTTC
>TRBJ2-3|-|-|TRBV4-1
CASSQDKGGADTQYF
TGCGCCAGCAGCCAAGATAAAGGGGGTGCCGATACGCAGTATTTT
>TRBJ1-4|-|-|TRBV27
CASSHLVGGTNEKLFF
TGTGCCAGCAGCCATCTCGTGGGGGGAACTAATGAAAAACTGTTTTTT
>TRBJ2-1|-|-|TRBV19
CASRTTSYNEQFF
TGTGCCAGTAGAACTACGTCCTACAATGAGCAGTTCTTC
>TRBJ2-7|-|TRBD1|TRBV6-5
CAISSSGQGIYEQYF
TGTGCCATCAGCTCTTCAGGACAGGGAATCTACGAGCAGTACTTC
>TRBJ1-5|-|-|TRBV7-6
CASSRGLGGSNQPQHF
TGTGCCAGCAGCCGGGGTCTCGGAGGGAGCAATCAGCCCCAGCATTTT
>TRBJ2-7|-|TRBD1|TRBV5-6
CASSTGQGAQQYF
TGTGCCAGCAGCACCGGACAGGGAGCTCAGCAGTACTTC
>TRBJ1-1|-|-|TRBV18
CASSPEGPTFF
TGTGCCAGCTCACCTGAGGGGCCAACTTTCTTT
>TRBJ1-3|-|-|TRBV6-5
CASSYGLGNTIYF
TGTGCCAGCAGTTACGGCCTCGGAAACACCATATATTTT
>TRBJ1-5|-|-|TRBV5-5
CASSLTGYQPQHF
TGTGCCAGCAGCTTAACCGGATATCAGCCCCAGCATTTT
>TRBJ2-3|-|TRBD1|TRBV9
CASSVGTGTVTDTQYF
TGTGCCAGCAGCGTAGGGACAGGGACCGTCACAGATACGCAGTATTTT